This T cell receptor beta chain was identified in a study of OX40 agonist ivuxolimab in advanced cancers. In the study overall: The costimulatory receptor OX40 (CD134) was targeted by ivuxolimab, a fully human IgG2 agonistic monoclonal antibody. Intravenous ivuxolimab was administered to patients every 2 weeks at six dose levels: 0.01, 0.1, 0.3, 1.5, 3 and 10 mg/kg. Of the roughly 52 patients in dose escalation, about 20 had hepatocellular carcinoma, around 15 had melanoma, 9 had renal cell carcinoma and 9 had head and neck cancer. In the dose-escalation cohort, over 65% of patients were male, and the mean age was approximately 55 years, with a range of 23 to 79. Patients were allowed to have had prior anti-PD-1, anti-PD-L1 or anti-CTLA-4 therapy, and 40% of the dose-escalation patients had been treated with checkpoint inhibitors. Partial responses occurred in three dose-escalation patients, of whom one had hepatocellular carcinoma and two had cutaneous melanoma. Peripheral TCRbeta sequencing aimed to test whether ivuxolimab altered TCR sequence diversity and caused clonal T-cell expansion. The paper covers the monotherapy dose-escalation part of the phase I ivuxolimab trial, which included N ≈ 50 patients.

Results the study describes overall, beyond this receptor: Low levels of normalized T-cell clonal expansion were also shown by some nonresponding patients. On average, CD8+ T cells showed more expanded clones than CD4+ T cells after ivuxolimab. At doses of 0.1 to 3.0 mg/kg, clonal expansion of both CD4+ and CD8+ blood T cells was observed from baseline to week 6. Antigen specificity was not determined for the clonally expanded peripheral T cells. Partial responders in the 0.1-3.0 mg/kg groups had among the lowest normalized peripheral clonal expansion, especially among CD8+ T cells.

To sequence the TCRbeta CDR3 region, genomic DNA was isolated from the sorted cells. TCRbeta CDR3 regions were sequenced using the immunoSEQ Assay. The source is immuneACCESS, and TCRdb retained only in-frame sequences with V and J called. Part of the clones is not carried over; for the studies checked, unresolved V genes explain less than half of this, and the remainder is unexplained. For this sample there are 100,000 to 150,000 clones; roughly 90% appear just once. 0.7% to 0.85% of the sample lies in the top ten. The trial excluded patients who had a history of autoimmune disease or who were on systemic immunosuppression. Peripheral blood for TCR sequencing was collected from all dose cohorts at baseline, on cycle 4 day 1, and on cycle 7 day 1. The samples were taken from a phase I, first-in-human, multicenter, open-label dose-escalation trial of ivuxolimab. Adults with locally advanced or metastatic melanoma, renal cell carcinoma, hepatocellular carcinoma or head and neck squamous cell carcinoma were enrolled in the trial. Before TCR sequencing, CD4+ T cells and CD8+ T cells were sorted from peripheral blood as separate populations.

In regard to this clone: Which antigen it targets is not known. Base qualities were left out, and no much larger clone turns up one base away.

Its CDR3 holds 15 amino acids, cysteine through phenylalanine. The kept DNA is CDR3 alone, 45 bases in frame from the first base. According to the germline V gene, CDR1 reads KGHSH and CDR2 reads LQKENI. The junction shows trimming of 3 bases on V and 4 bases on J, plus 16 bases between the germline ends. Here the sequenced sample was CD4+ or CD8+ T cells sorted from blood, taken in a trial of the OX40 agonist ivuxolimab. In this chain, TRBV18 is recombined with TRBJ2-7; TRBD1 might be the D gene, on 6 matching bases. The receptor's source is an adult with an advanced solid tumor such as melanoma, head and neck, liver or kidney cancer. The nucleotides are TGTGCCAGCTCACCTCGAAGGGACAACCGTTACGAGCAGTACTTC. This encodes CASSPRRDNRYEQYF.